These 26 T cell receptor beta chains share one sample of origin, sequenced in a study of OX40 agonist ivuxolimab in advanced cancers. The protocol was immunoSEQ multiplex PCR, while the TCRdb copy is restricted to in-frame clones and leaves out a portion. The sample consists of some 110,000 clones, about nine tenths of them appearing once. The starting material was CD4+ or CD8+ T cells sorted from blood, obtained in a trial of the OX40 agonist ivuxolimab. The source of these receptors is an adult with an advanced solid tumor such as melanoma, head and neck, liver or kidney cancer.

The chain combines TRBV7-2 with TRBJ2-7; no reliable D call. Trimming stripped 0 bases from V and 6 bases from J, with 15 bases between. The CDR3 runs to 15 residues. Per germline, CDR1 SGHTA and CDR2 FQGNSA. CDR3 residues: CASSLAGLLGSEQYF. CDR3 nucleotides: TGTGCCAGCAGCTTAGCGGGTCTCCTGGGCTCCGAGCAGTACTTC.

The rearrangement uses TRBV5-4 and TRBJ1-3; a weak D match, TRBD1 (5 bases). V lost 4 bases and J 2 bases, leaving 16 bases between the germline ends. Germline V gene data show CDR1 as SGHNT and CDR2 as YYREEE (reference sequence). This CDR3 has 16 amino acids. As DNA, the CDR3 is TGTGCCAGCAGCCACCAGGGTGGAGTAACTGGAAACACCATATATTTT. Translation gives CASSHQGGVTGNTIYF.

V is TRBV28 and J is TRBJ2-3, with 12 nucleotides matching TRBD1. Per germline, CDR1 MDHEN and CDR2 SYDVKM. V shed 5 bases and J 5 bases; nucleotides not matched to a gene: 14. The CDR3 runs 18 residues. The CDR3 is CASSPAPGTGGGGDTQYF. DNA for the CDR3: TGTGCCAGCAGTCCGGCACCCGGGACAGGGGGCGGAGGAGATACGCAGTATTTT.

The chain carries TRBV21-1 and TRBJ1-2; TRBD1, the D gene given by the table, was not confirmed from the DNA. TRBV21-1 is a pseudogene segment. The CDR3 extends over 14 amino acids. The CDR3 nucleotides read TGTGCCAGCACCACTAGGGACAGGTCCTATGGCTACACCTTC. Its protein is CASTTRDRSYGYTF.

The gene calls are TRBV28 and TRBJ2-1; no definite D call. CDR3 length: 11 amino acids. CDR1 MDHEN and CDR2 SYDVKM come from the germline V gene. Trimming took off 3 bases at V and 6 bases at J, with 3 bases between the two ends. CDR3 amino acids: CASSLGNEQFF. The CDR3 DNA is TGTGCCAGCAGTTTGGGCAATGAGCAGTTCTTC.

The gene calls are TRBV10-3 and TRBJ2-7; 7 bases line up with TRBD1. The CDR3 consists of 14 residues. Unmatched junction bases numbered 7, after V lost 6 bases and J lost 2 bases. Per the germline V gene, CDR1 is ENHRY and CDR2 is SYGVKD. The CDR3 nucleotides are TGTGCCATCAGAATCCGGGACAGCCCCTACGAGCAGTACTTC. It encodes CAIRIRDSPYEQYF.

The chain uses TRBV30 and TRBJ1-2; a possible D gene is TRBD1 (5 bases). Germline V lookup: CDR1 GTSNPN, CDR2 SVGIG (reference sequence). V lost 0 bases, J lost 7 bases, and 12 bases lay in between. The CDR3 loop spans 13 amino acids. For the CDR3, the DNA is TGTGCCTGGAGTGTTCTCCAGGGTGCTGGCTACACCTTC. Protein product: CAWSVLQGAGYTF.

V is TRBV7-3 and J is TRBJ2-3; D call uncertain. The germline gives CDR1 SGHTA, CDR2 FQGTGA. The CDR3 has 13 amino acids. V was shortened by 1 base and J by 5 bases, with 7 bases between the two germline ends. CDR3 coding DNA: TGTGCCAGCAGCTTAAAACCTGGAGATACGCAGTATTTT. This sequence encodes CASSLKPGDTQYF.

The chain recombines TRBV28 with TRBJ2-1; tentatively, D is TRBD2 (6 bases). V gave up 5 bases and J gave up 7 bases, with 18 bases separating them. This CDR3 has 15 amino acids. Germline lookup yields CDR1 MDHEN and CDR2 SYDVKM. The CDR3 nucleotides read TGTGCCAGCAGTCGACCGGGACTGGGATCGAATGAGCAGTTCTTC. Its protein product is CASSRPGLGSNEQFF. Looking up the rest from reference TRBV28 and TRBJ2-1 gives the full variable domain: DVKVTQSSRYLVKRTGEKVFLECVQDMDHENMFWYRQDPGLGLRLIYFSYDVKMKEKGDIPEGYSVSREKKERFSLILESASTNQTSMYLCASSRPGLGSNEQFFGPGTRLTVL.

As for this clone: The junction and the germline gene differ at one end; a read error may be behind it. The V gene is TRBV7-9, the J gene TRBJ2-1, with D perhaps TRBD2 (6 bases). Per germline, CDR1 SEHNR and CDR2 FQNEAQ (reference sequence). The CDR3 is 16 amino acids. The CDR3 sequence is CASSLDRGMRGNEQFF. The CDR3 bases are TGTGCCAGCAGTTTAGATCGGGGGATGCGCGGGAATGAGCAGTTCTTC.

V and J are TRBV6-6 and TRBJ2-7; tentative D call: TRBD2 (5 bases). Trimming left V 6 bases short and J 3 bases short, with 9 bases between. The length of the CDR3 is 12 residues. The germline gives CDR1 MNHNY, CDR2 SVGAGI (reference sequence). CDR3 coding DNA: TGTGCCAGCAGCTCCGGGGTCTACGAGCAGTACTTC. Its protein product is CASSSGVYEQYF.

The chain is built from TRBV2 and TRBJ1-5, with a tentative D call TRBD1 (5 bases). CDR1 is SNHLY and CDR2 is FYNNEI in the germline V gene. This CDR3 region has 11 residues. The V end lost 6 bases, the J end lost 11 bases, and 11 bases lay between the germline ends. CDR3 sequence reads: CASRGESAQHF. Here the CDR3 DNA reads TGTGCCAGCAGGGGGGAATCAGCCCAGCATTTT.

V gene TRBV29-1 combines with J gene TRBJ1-3, with D hard to call. Germline V gene sequence: CDR1 SQVTM, CDR2 ANQGSEA. Trimming shortened V by 6 bases and J by 4 bases, and 7 bases separated the two germline ends. The CDR3 runs 11 residues. The CDR3 DNA sequence: TGCAGCGTAGATACAGGAAACACCATATATTTT. This gives the protein CSVDTGNTIYF.

The chain carries TRBV19 and TRBJ1-6; D is ambiguous. Trimming cost V 9 bases and J 0 bases, with 15 bases left between them. The CDR3 is 16 amino acids. CDR1 and CDR2 (germline): LNHDA, SQIVND (reference sequence). The CDR3 loop is CASGGPPSSYNSPLHF. The CDR3 DNA sequence: TGTGCCAGCGGAGGGCCGCCAAGCTCCTATAATTCACCCCTCCACTTT.

The gene calls are TRBV5-6 and TRBJ2-1; D unclear. The CDR3 has 14 amino acids. Germline V gene lookup returns CDR1 SGHDT and CDR2 YYEEEE. The V and J ends lost 1 base and 4 bases respectively, with 9 bases between them. For the CDR3, the DNA is TGTGCCAGCAGCTTGTACGGCCAGTACAATGAGCAGTTCTTC. Protein product: CASSLYGQYNEQFF.

Here the CDR3 reads CASSLSGGSYEQYF. The CDR3 DNA is TGCGCCAGCAGCTTGTCCGGGGGCTCCTACGAGCAGTACTTC. The chain uses TRBV5-1 and TRBJ2-7; D is perhaps TRBD2 (6 bases). The length of the CDR3 is 14 residues. The V gene's germline CDR1 is SGHRS and CDR2 YFSETQ. The germline V and J ends were trimmed by 1 base and 0 bases, with 8 bases remaining between them.

The J gene is TRBJ2-5, the V gene TRBV18; D assignment may be TRBD1 or TRBD2 (5 bases each). The length of the CDR3 is 15 residues. V dropped 1 base and J dropped 0 bases, with 9 bases sitting between them. Germline V lookup: CDR1 KGHSH, CDR2 LQKENI. CDR3: CASSPQGRNQETQYF. CDR3 in DNA: TGTGCCAGCTCACCACAGGGACGGAACCAAGAGACCCAGTACTTC.

The rearrangement joins TRBV5-1 to TRBJ1-1; D is unclear. The CDR3 runs 14 residues. The V end lost 0 bases, the J end lost 0 bases, and 6 bases lay between the germline ends. CDR1 and CDR2 from the germline V gene are SGHRS and YFSETQ. CDR3 loop: CASSLVGMNTEAFF. For the CDR3, the DNA is TGCGCCAGCAGCTTGGTGGGTATGAACACTGAAGCTTTCTTT.

This chain uses TRBV6-1 with TRBJ1-5; D may be TRBD1 (6 bases). CDR1 is MNHNS, CDR2 SASEGT, per germline. This CDR3 comprises 11 residues. With 4 bases removed from V and 9 bases from J, the gap between germline ends came to 7 bases. This CDR3 is CASSARGPQHF. The CDR3 DNA reads as TGTGCCAGCAGTGCCAGGGGGCCCCAGCATTTT.

J is TRBJ2-3 and V is TRBV29-1; 8 nucleotides agree with TRBD1. This CDR3 has 14 amino acids. From germline, CDR1 is SQVTM and CDR2 ANQGSEA. The trim removed 8 bases at V and 0 bases at J, leaving 7 bases unmatched. The CDR3 sequence: CSLATGASTDTQYF. In DNA, the CDR3 is TGCAGCTTGGCGACAGGGGCAAGCACAGATACGCAGTATTTT.

This clone was found once. This chain links TRBV5-1 with TRBJ2-1; 7 positions match TRBD1. The CDR3 is 16 residues long. The germline V gene encodes CDR1 SGHRS and CDR2 YFSETQ. V lost 0 bases to trimming and J lost 4 bases; unmatched junction nucleotides: 7. The CDR3 nucleotides read TGCGCCAGCAGCTTGGGAGGGACAGATTCGTACAATGAGCAGTTCTTC. Its protein product is CASSLGGTDSYNEQFF.

V is TRBV7-2 and J is TRBJ1-5; 8 bases map to TRBD1. The V segment lost 0 bases and the J segment 4 bases; nucleotides outside the gene matches: 5. Looked up from germline, CDR1 is SGHTA and CDR2 is FQGNSA. The length of the CDR3 is 16 residues. CDR3 loop: CASSLAIGTGNQPQHF. The CDR3, as DNA: TGTGCCAGCAGCTTAGCAATCGGGACAGGAAATCAGCCCCAGCATTTT.

This clone was counted between two and nine times. The chain has TRBV7-2 and TRBJ2-7, with 8 bases matching TRBD2. With 3 bases clipped from V and 6 bases from J, the junction kept 7 bases outside the gene matches. Germline CDR1 reads SGHTA; CDR2 reads FQGNSA. The CDR3 length is 14 residues. The CDR3 DNA follows: TGTGCCAGCAGCTTTGGATTCGGGGGGGCCGAGCAGTACTTC. Its protein product is CASSFGFGGAEQYF. The variable domain in full, completed from reference TRBV7-2 and TRBJ2-7, reads GAGVSQSPSNKVTEKGKDVELRCDPISGHTALYWYRQSLGQGLEFLIYFQGNSAPDKSGLPSDRFSAERTGGSVSTLTIQRTQQEDSAVYLCASSFGFGGAEQYFGPGTRLTVT.

This chain links TRBV18 with TRBJ2-7; 7 bases fit TRBD1. This CDR3 is built from 15 residues. J lost 2 bases, V lost 6 bases, and 10 bases had no gene match. Germline V gene data show CDR1 as KGHSH and CDR2 as LQKENI. CDR3 DNA: TGTGCCAGCTCTCCCAGACAGGGTCTAACCTACGAGCAGTACTTC. It is translated as CASSPRQGLTYEQYF.

This chain joins TRBV28 and TRBJ1-2; 7 bases line up with TRBD1. Trimming took 3 bases from V and 1 from J; bases not matched to a gene: 5. Germline loops: CDR1 MDHEN, CDR2 SYDVKM. This CDR3 region has 15 residues. The CDR3, as DNA: TGTGCCAGCAGTTTTCTCACAGGGGTTAACTATGGCTACACCTTC. Protein sequence: CASSFLTGVNYGYTF.

The chain links TRBV28 to TRBJ1-6; D unresolved. Germline assignment: CDR1 MDHEN and CDR2 SYDVKM. Trimming left V 4 bases short and J 7 bases short, with 14 bases between. This CDR3 is built from 15 residues. CDR3 sequence: CASSWSGPRNSPLHF. In nucleotides, the CDR3 is TGTGCCAGCAGTTGGTCCGGACCGAGGAATTCACCCCTCCACTTT.